This entry lists 9 T cell receptor beta chains sequenced from one sample in a study of blood T cell repertoires in COVID-19. Profiling relied on immunoSEQ multiplex PCR, and the TCRdb table lists in-frame clones only, not all of them. The data contain 170,000 or so clones, more than 75% of them singletons. Sequencing was carried out using peripheral blood. These TCRs come from a woman younger than 35 who had recovered from COVID-19.

The CDR3 sequence is CASSSSGLAGVTDTQYF. Here the CDR3 DNA reads TGTGCCAGCAGCTCCTCGGGACTAGCGGGAGTGACAGATACGCAGTATTTT. The rearrangement joins TRBV7-3 to TRBJ2-3, with TRBD2 identical over 14 bases. The CDR3 covers 17 residues. The junction had 6 bases not matched to a gene; V was cut back by 4 bases and J by 3 bases. Germline values: CDR1 SGHTA, CDR2 FQGTGA.

Here the CDR3 DNA reads TGTGCCAGCAGTTACTCAGGTGGACTAGGAATCATTGAGCAGTTCTTC. It is translated as CASSYSGGLGIIEQFF. The chain joins TRBV6-5 to TRBJ2-1, with TRBD2 matching over 7 bases. The CDR3 length is 16 residues. J was trimmed by 9 bases and V by 0 bases; bases with no gene match: 11. From germline, CDR1 is MNHEY and CDR2 SVGAGI.

This rearrangement joins TRBV19 to TRBJ1-2, with 10 bases matching TRBD1. The germline CDR1 and CDR2 sequences are LNHDA and SQIVND (reference sequence). The CDR3 has 14 residues. Trimming took 3 bases from V and 8 from J; bases not matched to a gene: 6. The CDR3 coding sequence is TGTGCCAGTAGTATCCTCCGGGACAGGGGAGGCTACACCTTC. It is translated as CASSILRDRGGYTF.

CDR3 DNA: TGTGCCAGCAGTACTAACACTGAAGCTTTCTTT. Translating gives CASSTNTEAFF. The chain is built from TRBV6-5 and TRBJ1-1; unclear D gene. Germline V gene lookup returns CDR1 MNHEY and CDR2 SVGAGI. The germline V and J ends were trimmed by 5 bases and 2 bases, with 3 bases remaining between them. This CDR3 region has 11 residues.

This sequence joins TRBV7-2 and TRBJ2-7; TRBD2 aligns across 7 bases. The CDR3 sequence is 14 residues long. J lost 6 bases, V lost 1 base, and 6 bases had no gene match. Germline lookup yields CDR1 SGHTA and CDR2 FQGNSA. The CDR3 here is CASSLVGGEREQYF. CDR3 DNA sequence: TGTGCCAGCAGCTTAGTTGGGGGGGAGCGCGAGCAGTACTTC.

This sequence joins TRBV7-9 and TRBJ1-1, with TRBD1 as a possible D gene (5 bases). V shed 3 bases and J shed 6 bases, with 11 bases lying between them. Germline CDR1 and CDR2: SEHNR and FQNEAQ (reference sequence). The length of the CDR3 is 13 residues. The CDR3 nucleotides read TGTGCCAGCAGCTTGGACCAGGGCGCTGAAGCTTTCTTT. Its translation is CASSLDQGAEAFF.

This clone was counted once. DNA of the CDR3: TGCACCAGCAGCCAAACCCGGGGGTCTGATGCCTTAGAGACGAACATTCAGTACTTC. This encodes CTSSQTRGSDALETNIQYF. V and J are TRBV1 and TRBJ2-4; no check of the table's D call, TRBD2, against the DNA was made. TRBV1 is described as a pseudogene. The CDR3 sequence is 19 residues long.

This rearrangement joins TRBV18 to TRBJ1-1, with 7 positions matching TRBD1. This CDR3 is built from 15 residues. V shed 3 bases, J shed 4 bases, and the junction held 8 bases outside the gene matches. Per the germline V gene, CDR1 is KGHSH and CDR2 is LQKENI. CDR3 nucleotide sequence: TGTGCCAGCTCACCGAACCGACAGGGCGGCACTGAAGCTTTCTTT. It codes for CASSPNRQGGTEAFF.

The chain couples TRBV28 to TRBJ2-1, with TRBD2 identical over 8 bases. In germline, CDR1 is MDHEN, CDR2 SYDVKM. The CDR3 is 14 amino acids. V lost 7 bases, J lost 4 bases, and 6 bases stayed unmatched. This chain's CDR3 is CASTPGGRYNEQFF. CDR3 sequence (DNA): TGTGCCAGCACCCCGGGGGGGCGATACAATGAGCAGTTCTTC.